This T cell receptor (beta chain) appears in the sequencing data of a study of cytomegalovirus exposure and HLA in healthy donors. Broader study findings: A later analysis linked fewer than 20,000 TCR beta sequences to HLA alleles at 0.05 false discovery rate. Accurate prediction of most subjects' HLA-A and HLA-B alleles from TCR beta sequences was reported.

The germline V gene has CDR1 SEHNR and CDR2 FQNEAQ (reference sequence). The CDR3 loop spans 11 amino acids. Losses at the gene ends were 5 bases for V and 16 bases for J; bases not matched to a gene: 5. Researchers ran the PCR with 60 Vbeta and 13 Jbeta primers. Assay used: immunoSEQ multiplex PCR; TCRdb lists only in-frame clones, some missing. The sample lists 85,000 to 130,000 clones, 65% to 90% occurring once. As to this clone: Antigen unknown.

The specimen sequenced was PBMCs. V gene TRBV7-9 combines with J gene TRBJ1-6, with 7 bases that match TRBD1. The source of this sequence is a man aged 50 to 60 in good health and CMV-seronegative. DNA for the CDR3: TGTGCCAGCAGCCCTGGGACAGCTCTCCACTTT. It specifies CASSPGTALHF.